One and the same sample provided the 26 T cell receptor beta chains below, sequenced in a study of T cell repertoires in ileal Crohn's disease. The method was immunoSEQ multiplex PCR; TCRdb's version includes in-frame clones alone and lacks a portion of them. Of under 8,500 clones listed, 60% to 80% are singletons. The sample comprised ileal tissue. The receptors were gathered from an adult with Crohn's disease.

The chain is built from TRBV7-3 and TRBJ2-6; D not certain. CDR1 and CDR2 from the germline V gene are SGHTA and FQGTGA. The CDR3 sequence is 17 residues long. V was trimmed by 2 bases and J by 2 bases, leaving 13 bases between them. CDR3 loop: CASSLRIRQAGANVLTF. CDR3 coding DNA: TGTGCCAGCAGCTTACGAATTAGGCAGGCTGGGGCCAACGTCCTGACTTTC.

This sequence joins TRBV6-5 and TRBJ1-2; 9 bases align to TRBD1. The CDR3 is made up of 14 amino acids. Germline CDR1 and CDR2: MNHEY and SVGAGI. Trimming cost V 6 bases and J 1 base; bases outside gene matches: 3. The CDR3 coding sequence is TGTGCCAGCAGACCGGGACAGGGTAACTATGGCTACACCTTC. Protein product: CASRPGQGNYGYTF.

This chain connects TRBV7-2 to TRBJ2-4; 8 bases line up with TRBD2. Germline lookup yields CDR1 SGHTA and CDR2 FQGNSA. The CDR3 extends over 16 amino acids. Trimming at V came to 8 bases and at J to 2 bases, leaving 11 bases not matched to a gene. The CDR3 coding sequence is TGTGCCAGCTCCCCGAGGCGGGGGGCACCCAAAAACATTCAGTACTTC. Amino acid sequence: CASSPRRGAPKNIQYF.

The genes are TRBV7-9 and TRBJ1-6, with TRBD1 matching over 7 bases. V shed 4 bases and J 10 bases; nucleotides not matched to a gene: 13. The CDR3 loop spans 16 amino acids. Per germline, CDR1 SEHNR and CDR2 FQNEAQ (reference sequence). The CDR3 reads CASSSLTGELGSPLHF. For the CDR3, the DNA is TGTGCCAGCAGCTCGCTAACAGGGGAACTCGGATCACCCCTCCACTTT.

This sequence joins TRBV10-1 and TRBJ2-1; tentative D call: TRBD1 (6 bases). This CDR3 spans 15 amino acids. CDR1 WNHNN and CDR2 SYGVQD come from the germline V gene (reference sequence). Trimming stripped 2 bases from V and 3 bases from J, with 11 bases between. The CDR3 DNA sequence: TGCGCCAGCAGTGAGGGCAGGGGTAGCTACAATGAGCAGTTCTTC. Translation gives CASSEGRGSYNEQFF.

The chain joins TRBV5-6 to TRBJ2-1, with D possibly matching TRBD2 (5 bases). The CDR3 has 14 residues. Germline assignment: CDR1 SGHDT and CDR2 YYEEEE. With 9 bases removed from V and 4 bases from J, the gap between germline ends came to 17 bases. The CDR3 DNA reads TGTGCCACCGAGCTCTCTAAGCGGTACAATGAGCAGTTCTTC. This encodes CATELSKRYNEQFF.

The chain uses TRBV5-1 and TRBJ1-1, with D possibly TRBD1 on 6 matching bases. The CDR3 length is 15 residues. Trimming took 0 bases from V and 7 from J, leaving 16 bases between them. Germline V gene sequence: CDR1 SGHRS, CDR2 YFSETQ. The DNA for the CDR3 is TGCGCCAGCAGCTTGGCGGGGGGGCAGGCAGTTGAAGCTTTCTTT. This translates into CASSLAGGQAVEAFF.

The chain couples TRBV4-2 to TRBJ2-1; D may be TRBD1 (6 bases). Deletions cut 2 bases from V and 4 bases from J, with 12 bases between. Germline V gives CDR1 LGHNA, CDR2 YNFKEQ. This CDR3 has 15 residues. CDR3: CASSQSGERYNEQFF. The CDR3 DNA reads TGTGCCAGCAGCCAATCAGGGGAGAGGTACAATGAGCAGTTCTTC.

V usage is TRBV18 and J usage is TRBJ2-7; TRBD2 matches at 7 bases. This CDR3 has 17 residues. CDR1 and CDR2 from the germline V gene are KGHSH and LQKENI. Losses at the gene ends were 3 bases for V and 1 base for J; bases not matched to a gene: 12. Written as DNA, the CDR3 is TGTGCCAGCTCACCTTCAGGCCGCGGGGGTTTATCCTACGAGCAGTACTTC. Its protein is CASSPSGRGGLSYEQYF.

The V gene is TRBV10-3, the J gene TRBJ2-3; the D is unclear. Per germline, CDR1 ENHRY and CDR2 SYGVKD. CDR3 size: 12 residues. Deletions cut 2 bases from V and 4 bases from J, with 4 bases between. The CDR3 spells CAISETADTQYF. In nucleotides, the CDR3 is TGTGCCATCAGTGAGACAGCAGATACGCAGTATTTT.

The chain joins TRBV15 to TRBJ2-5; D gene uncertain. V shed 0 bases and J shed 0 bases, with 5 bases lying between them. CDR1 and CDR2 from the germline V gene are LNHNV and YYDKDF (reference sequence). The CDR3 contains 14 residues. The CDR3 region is CATSRDLDQETQYF. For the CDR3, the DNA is TGTGCCACCAGCAGAGATCTCGACCAAGAGACCCAGTACTTC.

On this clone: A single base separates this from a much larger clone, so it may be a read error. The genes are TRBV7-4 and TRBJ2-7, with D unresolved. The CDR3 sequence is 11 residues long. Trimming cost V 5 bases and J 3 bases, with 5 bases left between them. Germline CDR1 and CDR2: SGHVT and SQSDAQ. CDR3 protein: CASSLRYEQYF. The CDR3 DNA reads TGTGCCAGCAGCCTCCGCTACGAGCAGTACTTC.

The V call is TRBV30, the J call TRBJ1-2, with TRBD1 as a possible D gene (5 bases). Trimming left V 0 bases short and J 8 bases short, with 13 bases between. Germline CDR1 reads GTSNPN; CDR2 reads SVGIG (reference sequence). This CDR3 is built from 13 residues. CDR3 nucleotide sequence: TGTGCCTGGAGTGTACCCGGGGGGGAAGGCTACACCTTC. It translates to CAWSVPGGEGYTF.

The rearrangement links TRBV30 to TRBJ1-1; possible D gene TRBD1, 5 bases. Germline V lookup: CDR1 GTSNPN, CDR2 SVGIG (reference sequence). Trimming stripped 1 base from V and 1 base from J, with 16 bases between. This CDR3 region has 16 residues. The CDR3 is CAWSAPGGGSNTEAFF. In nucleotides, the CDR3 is TGTGCCTGGAGTGCTCCCGGGGGGGGATCGAACACTGAAGCTTTCTTT.

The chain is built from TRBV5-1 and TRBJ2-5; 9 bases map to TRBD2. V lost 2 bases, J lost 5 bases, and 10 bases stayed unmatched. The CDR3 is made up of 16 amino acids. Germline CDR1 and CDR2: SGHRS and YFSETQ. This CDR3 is CASSFNLAGTGETQYF. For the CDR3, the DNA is TGCGCCAGCAGCTTCAATCTAGCGGGGACCGGGGAGACCCAGTACTTC. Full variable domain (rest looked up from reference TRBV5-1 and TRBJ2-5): KAGVTQTPRYLIKTRGQQVTLSCSPISGHRSVSWYQQTPGQGLQFLFEYFSETQRNKGNFPGRFSGRQFSNSRSEMNVSTLELGDSALYLCASSFNLAGTGETQYFGPGTRLLVL.

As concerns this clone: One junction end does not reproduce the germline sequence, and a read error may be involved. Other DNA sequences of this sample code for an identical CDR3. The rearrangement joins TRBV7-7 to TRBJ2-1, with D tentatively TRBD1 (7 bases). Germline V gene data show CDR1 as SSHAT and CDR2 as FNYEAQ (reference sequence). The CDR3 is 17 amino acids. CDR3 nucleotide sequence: TGTGCTAGCAGCTTAGGGAGGTTCACGGGGACAGCCCATGAGCAGTTCTTC. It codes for CASSLGRFTGTAHEQFF.

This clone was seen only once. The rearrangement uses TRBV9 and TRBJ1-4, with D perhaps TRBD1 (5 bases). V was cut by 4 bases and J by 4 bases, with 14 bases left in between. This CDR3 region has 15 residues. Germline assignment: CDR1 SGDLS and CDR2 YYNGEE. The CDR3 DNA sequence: TGTGCCAGCAGCATAACCGGGACTTTTAATGAAAAACTGTTTTTT. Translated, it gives CASSITGTFNEKLFF.

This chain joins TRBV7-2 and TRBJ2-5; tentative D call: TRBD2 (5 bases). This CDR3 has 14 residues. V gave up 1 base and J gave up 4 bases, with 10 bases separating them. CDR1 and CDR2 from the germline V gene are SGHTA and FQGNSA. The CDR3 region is CASSLGGLGETQYF. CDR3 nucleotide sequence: TGTGCCAGCAGCTTAGGCGGACTGGGAGAGACCCAGTACTTC.

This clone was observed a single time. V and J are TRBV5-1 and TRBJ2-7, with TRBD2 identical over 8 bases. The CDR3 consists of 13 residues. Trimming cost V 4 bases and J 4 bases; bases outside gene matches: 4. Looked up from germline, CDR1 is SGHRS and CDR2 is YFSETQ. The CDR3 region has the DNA TGCGCCAGCAGCCTCCGGGAGGGGTACGAGCAGTACTTC. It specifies CASSLREGYEQYF. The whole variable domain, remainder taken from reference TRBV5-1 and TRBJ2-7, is KAGVTQTPRYLIKTRGQQVTLSCSPISGHRSVSWYQQTPGQGLQFLFEYFSETQRNKGNFPGRFSGRQFSNSRSEMNVSTLELGDSALYLCASSLREGYEQYFGPGTRLTVT.

The CDR3 coding sequence is TGTGCCAGCAGTGGAGGGAGGGTGAACACCATATATTTT. It yields the protein CASSGGRVNTIYF. The chain carries TRBV28 and TRBJ1-3; D gene uncertain. V was trimmed by 5 bases and J by 7 bases, leaving 12 bases between them. The CDR3 consists of 13 residues. The germline V gene encodes CDR1 MDHEN and CDR2 SYDVKM. The full variable domain, rest sourced from reference TRBV28 and TRBJ1-3, is DVKVTQSSRYLVKRTGEKVFLECVQDMDHENMFWYRQDPGLGLRLIYFSYDVKMKEKGDIPEGYSVSREKKERFSLILESASTNQTSMYLCASSGGRVNTIYFGEGSWLTVV.

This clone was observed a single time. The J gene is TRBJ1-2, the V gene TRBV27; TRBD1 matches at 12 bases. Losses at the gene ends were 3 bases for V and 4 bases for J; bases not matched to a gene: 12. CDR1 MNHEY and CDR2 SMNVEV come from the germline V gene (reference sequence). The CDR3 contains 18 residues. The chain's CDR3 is CASSLNSGTGGAGYGYTF. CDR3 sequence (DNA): TGTGCCAGCAGTTTGAACTCCGGGACAGGGGGCGCTGGCTATGGCTACACCTTC.

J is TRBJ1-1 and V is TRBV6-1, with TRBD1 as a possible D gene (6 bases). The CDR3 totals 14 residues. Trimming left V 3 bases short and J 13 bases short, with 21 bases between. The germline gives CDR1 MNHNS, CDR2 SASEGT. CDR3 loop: CASSEWTALSGVFF. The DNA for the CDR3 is TGTGCCAGCAGTGAGTGGACAGCCCTAAGTGGGGTTTTCTTT.

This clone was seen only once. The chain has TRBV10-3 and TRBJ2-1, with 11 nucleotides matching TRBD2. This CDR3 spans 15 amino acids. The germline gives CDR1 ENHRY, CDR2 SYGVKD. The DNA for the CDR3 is TGTGCTTCCGGGGTAGCGGGGGGGCCCAACAATGAGCAGTTCTTC. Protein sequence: CASGVAGGPNNEQFF.

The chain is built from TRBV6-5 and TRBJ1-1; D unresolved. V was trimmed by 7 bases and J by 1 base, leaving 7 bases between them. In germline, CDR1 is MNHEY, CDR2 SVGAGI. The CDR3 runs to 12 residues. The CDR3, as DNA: TGTGCCAGCACCTCCGGGAACACTGAAGCTTTCTTT. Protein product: CASTSGNTEAFF.

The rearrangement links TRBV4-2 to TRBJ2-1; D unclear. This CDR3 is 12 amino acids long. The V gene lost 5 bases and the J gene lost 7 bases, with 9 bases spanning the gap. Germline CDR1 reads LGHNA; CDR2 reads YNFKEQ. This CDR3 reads CASSLQSNEQFF. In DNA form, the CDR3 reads TGTGCCAGCAGCTTGCAGTCTAATGAGCAGTTCTTC.

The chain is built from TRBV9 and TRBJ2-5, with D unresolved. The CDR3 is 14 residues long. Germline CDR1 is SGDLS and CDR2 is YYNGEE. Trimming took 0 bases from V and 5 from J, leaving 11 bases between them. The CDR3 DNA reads TGTGCCAGCAGCGTAGGCGTTCAGGCTGAGACCCAGTACTTC. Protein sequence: CASSVGVQAETQYF.